This T cell receptor beta chain came from a study of human T cells and chemical hapten exposure. The overall study: On about 2 cm by about 2 cm of upper inner arm skin, sensitization was performed with 2% DPC. General observations from the study: It should be noted that donors had alopecia, so their immune response may differ from healthy people's.

This clonotype was seen ten or more times. Its antigen is unknown. TCRdb redid the calling of the RACE reads with MiXCR, one entry per CDR3 protein. The data contain some 400,000 distinct CDR3 sequences, more than 4.5% of them seen just once; the ten biggest clones take up about 2.2%. Time point: patch test 1, 2 weeks after DPC sensitization. Treatment denoted: therapeutic diphenylcyclopropenone sensitization with weekly scalp DPC. The receptor comes from a woman in her forties or fifties with alopecia areata. Some clones in this sample may be carry-over from other donors' samples. The sample was whole blood, taken in connection with sensitization to the hapten diphenylcyclopropenone (DPC).

The CDR3 here is CASSVVAGAYNEQFF. For the CDR3, the DNA is TGTGCCAGCAGCGTAGTGGCGGGAGCGTATAATGAGCAGTTCTTC. The V call is TRBV9, the J call TRBJ2-1, with TRBD2 identical over 7 bases. Germline CDR1 reads SGDLS; CDR2 reads YYNGEE. The junction had 7 bases not matched to a gene; V was cut back by 0 bases and J by 7 bases. This CDR3 is built from 15 residues.